This T cell receptor (beta chain) was recorded in a study of blood T cell repertoires in COVID-19. Looking at the study overall: Acute and convalescent COVID-19 specimens originated in the United States, Italy and Spain. Sample material is recorded as cDNA or gDNA derived from T cells, B-cell-depleted T cells, or PBMCs.

With 6 bases removed from V and 8 bases from J, the gap between germline ends came to 19 bases. Germline V gene sequence: CDR1 SNHLY, CDR2 FYNNEI. This CDR3 comprises 15 residues. As handled by the study authors: Amplification from reference gene primers served as the basis for estimated nucleated cell counts. Profiled with immunoSEQ multiplex PCR; TCRdb holds only in-frame clones, not every one. Clone size and the V and J calls come from that table; the DNA yielded D and trimming. The data show 100,000 to 130,000 clones, under 95% seen once. This clone appeared a single time. Sequenced material: peripheral blood. This receptor was obtained from a woman aged 30 to 39 with acute or convalescent COVID-19. The V and J genes are TRBV2 and TRBJ1-4; a possible D gene is TRBD1 (6 bases). CDR3 coding DNA: TGTGCCAGCAGCAAGGGGGGGGGCATCCGGGAAAAACTGTTTTTT. This gives the protein CASSKGGGIREKLFF.